The 28 T cell receptor beta chains reported below all come from one sample, sequenced in a study of shared clonotypes between healthy human individuals. The protocol was immunoSEQ multiplex PCR, while the TCRdb copy is restricted to in-frame clones and leaves out a portion. The sample contains approximately 1.5 million clones, around 98.5% of which appear only once. The sequenced sample was naive CD4+ T cells sorted from blood. Subset here: CD45RA+ positively selected. The source of these receptors is a man younger than 40 in good health.

The chain has TRBV7-2 and TRBJ2-2, with no clear D. Trimming removed 2 bases at V and 1 base at J, with 11 bases between. Germline CDR1 is SGHTA and CDR2 is FQGNSA. The CDR3 extends over 16 amino acids. The CDR3 reads CASSLPMLGNTGELFF. The CDR3 nucleotides read TGTGCCAGCAGCTTACCCATGTTGGGGAACACCGGGGAGCTGTTTTTT.

The CDR3 coding sequence is TGTGCCAGCAGCCAAACAGGGGGCTTGACCAAAAACATTCAGTACTTC. Translating it yields CASSQTGGLTKNIQYF. V is TRBV27 and J is TRBJ2-4, with 9 bases fitting TRBD1. Germline loops: CDR1 MNHEY, CDR2 SMNVEV (reference sequence). V dropped 6 bases and J dropped 2; count of bases not matched to a gene: 8. CDR3 length: 16 residues.

The chain joins TRBV5-6 to TRBJ1-1; D uncertain. The CDR3 length is 13 residues. Looked up from germline, CDR1 is SGHDT and CDR2 is YYEEEE. Between the trimmed V and J ends, which lost 1 base and 1 base, there was a span of 5 bases. The CDR3 DNA is TGTGCCAGCAGCTTGTCGGCGAACACTGAAGCTTTCTTT. Translated, it gives CASSLSANTEAFF.

The sample holds one count of this clone. This chain uses TRBV5-1 with TRBJ1-2, with 7 bases matching TRBD1. CDR3 length equals 14 residues. The junction had 6 bases not matched to a gene; V was cut back by 4 bases and J by 3 bases. Germline V gives CDR1 SGHRS, CDR2 YFSETQ. CDR3 in amino acids: CASSPRQGDYGYTF. The CDR3 DNA follows: TGCGCCAGCAGCCCTAGACAGGGAGACTATGGCTACACCTTC. Using reference TRBV5-1 and TRBJ1-2 for the parts outside the CDR3, the full variable domain is KAGVTQTPRYLIKTRGQQVTLSCSPISGHRSVSWYQQTPGQGLQFLFEYFSETQRNKGNFPGRFSGRQFSNSRSEMNVSTLELGDSALYLCASSPRQGDYGYTFGSGTRLTVV.

This clone was found once. The chain is built from TRBV9 and TRBJ2-2, with 9 positions matching TRBD1. From germline, CDR1 is SGDLS and CDR2 YYNGEE. The CDR3 spans 16 residues. The junction had 4 bases not matched to a gene; V was cut back by 0 bases and J by 4 bases. Here the CDR3 DNA reads TGTGCCAGCAGCGTAGTCGACAGGGGGTCCACCGGGGAGCTGTTTTTT. Amino acid sequence: CASSVVDRGSTGELFF.

The chain uses TRBV2 and TRBJ2-7; 9 bases fit TRBD2. The CDR3 has 16 amino acids. J lost 2 bases, V lost 6 bases, and 11 bases had no gene match. Germline CDR1 and CDR2: SNHLY and FYNNEI. This CDR3 is CASSAEGAGGTYEQYF. The CDR3 DNA reads as TGTGCCAGCAGCGCCGAGGGAGCGGGAGGAACCTACGAGCAGTACTTC.

The genes are TRBV5-4 and TRBJ2-1; TRBD2 aligns across 10 bases. The CDR3 consists of 14 residues. Germline lookup yields CDR1 SGHNT and CDR2 YYREEE (reference sequence). The ends lost 5 bases at V and 6 bases at J; junction bases unmatched: 5. Written as DNA, the CDR3 is TGTGCCAGCAGTAATGGACTAGCGGTCAATGAGCAGTTCTTC. Amino acids: CASSNGLAVNEQFF.

The rearrangement links TRBV28 to TRBJ2-3, with 8 bases lining up with TRBD2. This CDR3 region has 15 residues. J lost 2 bases, V lost 4 bases, and 5 bases had no gene match. CDR1 MDHEN and CDR2 SYDVKM come from the germline V gene. CDR3 bases: TGTGCCAGCAGTTCTAGCGGGTTACCCACAGATACGCAGTATTTT. Its translation is CASSSSGLPTDTQYF.

The CDR3 here is CASSPTLTGQPQHF. As DNA, the CDR3 is TGTGCCAGCAGTCCAACCCTAACTGGGCAGCCCCAGCATTTT. This rearrangement joins TRBV27 to TRBJ1-5, with D hard to call. The ends were cut back, 5 bases at V and 7 bases at J, with 15 bases in the middle. The CDR3 runs to 14 residues. Germline CDR1 reads MNHEY; CDR2 reads SMNVEV (reference sequence).

The rearrangement joins TRBV18 to TRBJ2-1; 9 bases line up with TRBD1. The V and J ends lost 5 bases and 9 bases, in that order; junction bases with no gene match: 14. This CDR3 comprises 16 residues. Germline CDR1 and CDR2: KGHSH and LQKENI. In DNA, the CDR3 is TGTGCCAGCTCAGCCGAAGCCGGGACAGGGTTCGGTGAGCAGTTCTTC. Translating it yields CASSAEAGTGFGEQFF.

The rearrangement links TRBV9 to TRBJ2-5; weak D call: TRBD1 (6 bases). Trimming took off 0 bases at V and 5 bases at J, with 11 bases between the two ends. The CDR3 extends over 14 amino acids. Germline V lookup: CDR1 SGDLS, CDR2 YYNGEE. The CDR3 protein is CASSVGQGMETQYF. CDR3 sequence (DNA): TGTGCCAGCAGCGTAGGCCAGGGGATGGAGACCCAGTACTTC.

The rearrangement links TRBV6-6 to TRBJ2-3, with a possible D match to TRBD2 (5 bases). The CDR3 covers 16 residues. Trimming removed 2 bases from V and 4 bases from J, with 16 bases in between. Germline values: CDR1 MNHNY, CDR2 SVGAGI (reference sequence). CDR3 sequence reads: CASSYRTRFQADTQYF. Written as DNA, the CDR3 is TGTGCCAGCAGTTACCGCACTAGGTTTCAAGCAGATACGCAGTATTTT.

This clone appeared a single time. The V and J genes are TRBV28 and TRBJ2-7; D is perhaps TRBD2 (5 bases). The CDR3 has 11 residues. The germline V and J ends were trimmed by 6 bases and 6 bases, with 9 bases remaining between them. CDR1 is MDHEN, CDR2 SYDVKM, per germline. DNA for the CDR3: TGTGCCAGCAGCCGACGGGGCGAGCAGTACTTC. Its protein product is CASSRRGEQYF.

The chain links TRBV2 to TRBJ2-1, with unresolved D. There are 13 residues in the CDR3. V was pared by 4 bases and J by 10 bases, with 14 bases between. Germline CDR1 reads SNHLY; CDR2 reads FYNNEI. This CDR3 is CASSASLRQEQFF. DNA for the CDR3: TGTGCCAGCAGTGCCAGCCTCCGCCAAGAGCAGTTCTTC.

The rearrangement links TRBV28 to TRBJ2-4, with a tentative D call TRBD2 (6 bases). The CDR3 is 15 residues long. Germline V CDR1 and CDR2: MDHEN, SYDVKM. Between the trimmed V and J ends, which lost 4 bases and 3 bases, there was a span of 13 bases. The CDR3 bases are TGTGCCAGCAGTTCAAGCGGGCTAGACAAAAACATTCAGTACTTC. Its protein is CASSSSGLDKNIQYF. The full variable domain, in which reference TRBV28 and TRBJ2-4 provide the parts outside the CDR3, is DVKVTQSSRYLVKRTGEKVFLECVQDMDHENMFWYRQDPGLGLRLIYFSYDVKMKEKGDIPEGYSVSREKKERFSLILESASTNQTSMYLCASSSSGLDKNIQYFGAGTRLSVL.

The chain has TRBV29-1 and TRBJ2-2, with D hard to call. Trimming cost V 4 bases and J 5 bases, with 14 bases left between them. Germline CDR1 SQVTM, CDR2 ANQGSEA. This CDR3 has 14 amino acids. In nucleotides, the CDR3 is TGCAGCGTTGCTGGGGTCGCGCCTACCGGGGAGCTGTTTTTT. Translation: CSVAGVAPTGELFF.

The table lists this clone with a count of one. The V gene is TRBV6-6, the J gene TRBJ2-5, with 7 bases fitting TRBD1. The CDR3 is 13 amino acids. Germline V lookup: CDR1 MNHNY, CDR2 SVGAGI (reference sequence). Trimming at V came to 2 bases and at J to 5 bases, leaving 2 bases not matched to a gene. CDR3 residues: CASSYQQGETQYF. The CDR3 coding sequence is TGTGCCAGCAGTTACCAACAGGGGGAGACCCAGTACTTC.

This clone appeared once. The CDR3 region has the DNA TGTGCCAGCAGCGTCCCGGGACAGTATAACTATGGCTACACCTTC. This sequence encodes CASSVPGQYNYGYTF. The J gene is TRBJ1-2, the V gene TRBV28, with 7 bases lining up with TRBD1. Trimming removed 6 bases from V and 1 base from J; junction bases left unmatched: 8. This CDR3 comprises 15 residues. Germline V gene lookup returns CDR1 MDHEN and CDR2 SYDVKM.

J is TRBJ2-7 and V is TRBV28; 7 bases line up with TRBD2. V gave up 6 bases and J gave up 0 bases; unmatched junction bases: 11. The V gene's germline CDR1 is MDHEN and CDR2 SYDVKM. The CDR3 has 16 residues. This CDR3 is CASSLRLAESSYEQYF. The CDR3 DNA reads TGTGCCAGCAGCCTAAGGCTAGCGGAAAGCTCCTACGAGCAGTACTTC.

This chain uses TRBV7-8 with TRBJ1-4; 7 positions agree with TRBD1. Germline V gene sequence: CDR1 SGHVS, CDR2 FQNEAQ. The CDR3 covers 16 residues. The V segment lost 5 bases and the J segment 3 bases; nucleotides outside the gene matches: 9. CDR3 coding DNA: TGTGCCAGCAGCCAGGGACGCACAGGGGCTAATGAAAAACTGTTTTTT. Protein sequence: CASSQGRTGANEKLFF. Full variable domain (remainder filled in from reference TRBV7-8 and TRBJ1-4): GAGVSQSPRYKVAKRGQDVALRCDPISGHVSLFWYQQALGQGPEFLTYFQNEAQLDKSGLPSDRFFAERPEGSVSTLKIQRTQQEDSAVYLCASSQGRTGANEKLFFGSGTQLSVL.

The rearrangement joins TRBV6-5 to TRBJ2-7; 7 positions match TRBD2. The CDR3 is made up of 15 amino acids. Trimming cost V 4 bases and J 1 base; bases outside gene matches: 7. CDR1 and CDR2 (germline): MNHEY, SVGAGI. CDR3 in amino acids: CASSFRLAESYEQYF. The CDR3 DNA follows: TGTGCCAGCAGTTTCCGACTAGCTGAATCCTACGAGCAGTACTTC.

This clone was seen just once. The chain has TRBV4-1 and TRBJ2-1; D gene uncertain. CDR3 length: 13 residues. The V gene's germline CDR1 is MGHRA and CDR2 YSYEKL. Trimming shortened V by 4 bases and J by 12 bases, and 16 bases separated the two germline ends. The CDR3 region is CASSPRTGPGQFF. The CDR3 DNA sequence: TGCGCCAGCAGCCCCCGAACGGGTCCGGGGCAGTTCTTC.

The rearrangement uses TRBV5-6 and TRBJ2-1; TRBD2 matches at 8 bases. After removal of 0 bases from V and 4 bases from J, the junction contained 6 bases not matched to a gene. This CDR3 has 16 residues. From germline, CDR1 is SGHDT and CDR2 YYEEEE. The CDR3 region is CASSLGPSSGYNEQFF. The CDR3 nucleotides are TGTGCCAGCAGCTTGGGGCCGTCTAGCGGGTACAATGAGCAGTTCTTC.

V is TRBV19 and J is TRBJ2-2; 13 positions match TRBD2. The V gene's germline CDR1 is LNHDA and CDR2 SQIVND (reference sequence). The CDR3 has 17 residues. Trimming took 5 bases from V and 8 from J; bases not matched to a gene: 11. CDR3 DNA sequence: TGTGCCAGTAGTCCCCGGACTAGCGGGAGAAGGTCAGGGGAGCTGTTTTTT. Its translation: CASSPRTSGRRSGELFF.

In the case of this clone: At the DNA level, this CDR3 is encoded by other sequences in the same sample as well. V usage is TRBV4-1 and J usage is TRBJ2-5; D ambiguous. The V gene's germline CDR1 is MGHRA and CDR2 YSYEKL. The ends were cut back, 1 base at V and 1 base at J, with 4 bases in the middle. The CDR3 is made up of 13 amino acids. This CDR3 is CASSQVSQETQYF. Written as DNA, the CDR3 is TGCGCCAGCAGCCAAGTGAGCCAAGAGACCCAGTACTTC.

The chain uses TRBV18 and TRBJ1-4; D is unresolved. The CDR3 has 15 amino acids. V was cut by 5 bases and J by 7 bases, with 17 bases left in between. The V gene's germline CDR1 is KGHSH and CDR2 LQKENI. The CDR3: CASSSGARGIEKLFF. In DNA form, the CDR3 reads TGTGCCAGCTCATCCGGAGCCCGAGGTATTGAAAAACTGTTTTTT.

The chain employs TRBV5-6 and TRBJ2-4; 7 nucleotides line up with TRBD2. CDR3 size: 18 residues. V lost 4 bases and J lost 1; bases outside the gene matches: 14. CDR1 is SGHDT, CDR2 YYEEEE, per germline. CDR3 loop: CASSLRETSPRAKNIQYF. For the CDR3, the DNA is TGTGCCAGCAGCCTTCGTGAGACTAGCCCTAGGGCCAAAAACATTCAGTACTTC.

On this clone: The same CDR3 also results from other DNA sequences found in this sample. This sequence joins TRBV7-2 and TRBJ2-7, with D possibly being TRBD1 or TRBD2 (5 bases each). Between the trimmed V and J ends, which lost 2 bases and 3 bases, there was a span of 11 bases. Germline V gene data show CDR1 as SGHTA and CDR2 as FQGNSA. The CDR3 is 14 residues long. The CDR3 spells CASSLLRGLYEQYF. The CDR3 coding sequence is TGTGCCAGCAGCTTACTGAGGGGCCTCTACGAGCAGTACTTC.